The entry below describes one T cell receptor beta chain. What it binds is not known. The authors made the TRB cDNA libraries by 5' RACE using UMI labels. TCRdb re-called the 5' RACE reads, yielding one record per CDR3 amino acid sequence without DNA. Across just under 90,000 distinct CDR3 sequences, the top ten clones capture about 0.8% of the sample. The sample is drawn from a study of CXCR3-negative and CXCR3-positive naive CD8 T cells. Study information: Sequencing gave roughly 130 million TRB reads overall, about 1.5 +/- 0.3 million per library. Study results and limitations: Surface CD5 was comparable between naive subsets; TCR strength was inferred from TRB CDR3 properties. CXCR3-negative naive cells had less hydrophobic TRB CDR3s than did CXCR3-positive naive cells.

CD45RO-CCR7+CD27+CD95- expression identified naive CD8+ T cells. Germline V lookup: CDR1 MNHNY, CDR2 SVGAGI (reference sequence). CDR3 length: 15 residues. Sequencing used naive CXCR3+ CD8+ T cells from blood. Stated subset: CD45RO-CCR7+CD27+CD95- naive CD8+ T cells expressing CXCR3 (TNR3+). This sequence was found in a human donor in good health. Some clones in this sample may be carry-over from other donors' samples. The chain couples TRBV6-6 to TRBJ2-7; TCRdb calls TRBD2, which cannot be checked without DNA. This CDR3 reads CASSYSGGPSYEQYF.